What follows are 18 T cell receptor beta chains derived from one specimen sequenced in a study of T cell responses to AZD1222 COVID-19 vaccine. Profiling relied on immunoSEQ multiplex PCR, and the TCRdb table lists in-frame clones only, not all of them. The sample contains under 150,000 clones, around 88% of which appear only once. The source material was peripheral blood, sampled 28 days after the second AZD1222 dose. The source is an adult who received the AZD1222 COVID-19 vaccine.

The rearrangement links TRBV5-1 to TRBJ2-3; the D is unclear. Trimming shortened V by 5 bases and J by 0 bases, and 7 bases separated the two germline ends. CDR3 length: 13 amino acids. Germline V lookup: CDR1 SGHRS, CDR2 YFSETQ. The chain's CDR3 is CASRPDSTDTQYF. The DNA for the CDR3 is TGCGCCAGCAGACCCGACAGCACAGATACGCAGTATTTT.

This chain links TRBV7-9 with TRBJ2-5, with TRBD2 as a possible D gene (7 bases). Trimming left V 1 base short and J 4 bases short, with 13 bases between. Germline V CDR1 and CDR2: SEHNR, FQNEAQ (reference sequence). The CDR3 has 15 amino acids. The CDR3 is CASSLGGGGRETQYF. CDR3 nucleotide sequence: TGTGCCAGCAGCTTAGGAGGGGGAGGGAGAGAGACCCAGTACTTC.

The chain links TRBV5-1 to TRBJ1-2; D is perhaps TRBD1 (6 bases). This CDR3 contains 16 residues. The germline V and J ends were trimmed by 2 bases and 2 bases, with 16 bases remaining between them. Germline-derived CDR1 and CDR2 are SGHRS and YFSETQ. CDR3 DNA: TGCGCCAGCAGCTTCAAGCAGGGGCCCACCAACTATGGCTACACCTTC. It encodes CASSFKQGPTNYGYTF.

The chain employs TRBV13 and TRBJ1-1; D call uncertain. From germline, CDR1 is PRHDT and CDR2 FYEKMQ (reference sequence). This CDR3 is built from 14 residues. Between the trimmed V and J ends, which lost 4 bases and 0 bases, there was a span of 9 bases. The CDR3 here is CASSSPPLNTEAFF. CDR3 nucleotide sequence: TGTGCCAGCAGCTCCCCCCCCCTGAACACTGAAGCTTTCTTT.

V usage is TRBV18 and J usage is TRBJ2-1; 8 positions agree with TRBD2. There are 15 residues in the CDR3. V was pared by 1 base and J by 4 bases, with 3 bases of the junction left unmatched. Germline V CDR1 and CDR2: KGHSH, LQKENI. The CDR3 nucleotides read TGTGCCAGCTCACCACTAGCGGGGAGATACAATGAGCAGTTCTTC. It specifies CASSPLAGRYNEQFF.

This rearrangement joins TRBV28 to TRBJ2-7, with 7 bases aligning to TRBD1. Germline V CDR1 and CDR2: MDHEN, SYDVKM. This CDR3 region has 15 residues. V shed 1 base and J 0 bases; nucleotides not matched to a gene: 3. Here the CDR3 reads CASSLFGQVSYEQYF. The CDR3 coding sequence is TGTGCCAGCAGTTTATTTGGACAGGTCTCCTACGAGCAGTACTTC.

The CDR3 region has the DNA TGTGCCAGCAGTCGGGCGGGCGAGCAGTTCTTC. Residues: CASSRAGEQFF. The chain recombines TRBV25-1 with TRBJ2-1; TRBD2 might be the D (5 bases). The CDR3 has 11 residues. V was shortened by 5 bases and J by 10 bases, with 9 bases between the two germline ends. Germline assignment: CDR1 MGHDK and CDR2 SYGVNS.

This chain uses TRBV10-3 with TRBJ2-7, with D tentatively TRBD2 (6 bases). This CDR3 spans 14 amino acids. The V gene's germline CDR1 is ENHRY and CDR2 SYGVKD. V lost 0 bases to trimming and J lost 2 bases, with 8 bases between them. The CDR3, as DNA: TGTGCCATCAGTGAGTCGGAGGGTCCCTACGAGCAGTACTTC. As protein: CAISESEGPYEQYF.

The V and J genes are TRBV20-1 and TRBJ1-5; D gene ambiguous. CDR3 length: 12 residues. The germline V gene encodes CDR1 DFQATT and CDR2 SNEGSKA (reference sequence). The V and J ends lost 3 bases and 0 bases respectively, with 3 bases between them. CDR3: CSASTSNQPQHF. The CDR3, as DNA: TGCAGTGCTAGTACTAGCAATCAGCCCCAGCATTTT.

The J gene is TRBJ2-3, the V gene TRBV6-4, with 10 bases fitting TRBD2. V gave up 3 bases and J gave up 7 bases; unmatched junction bases: 7. This CDR3 region has 15 residues. Germline V gene sequence: CDR1 MRHNA, CDR2 SNTAGT. This CDR3 reads CASSEVASGGYTQYF. The CDR3, as DNA: TGTGCCAGCAGTGAAGTGGCTAGCGGGGGCTATACGCAGTATTTT.

This clone was counted a single time. This chain uses TRBV29-1 with TRBJ1-2; D not certain. Germline lookup yields CDR1 SQVTM and CDR2 ANQGSEA. The length of the CDR3 is 12 residues. The V end was cut by 7 bases, the J end by 8 bases, with 17 bases between. The DNA of the CDR3 is TGCAGCGCGTTAAGGGTGTTAGGAGGCTACACCTTC. Its translation: CSALRVLGGYTF.

Here the CDR3 DNA reads TGTGCCAGCAGGCCGACAGGGGGCACTGAAGCTTTCTTT. This gives the protein CASRPTGGTEAFF. The chain joins TRBV6-5 to TRBJ1-1; 9 bases align to TRBD1. This CDR3 contains 13 residues. J was trimmed by 4 bases and V by 6 bases; bases with no gene match: 3. The germline V gene has CDR1 MNHEY and CDR2 SVGAGI.

This chain uses TRBV5-1 with TRBJ1-3; D unclear. Germline lookup yields CDR1 SGHRS and CDR2 YFSETQ. The CDR3 extends over 15 amino acids. V was cut by 4 bases and J by 0 bases, with 11 bases left in between. The CDR3 DNA is TGCGCCAGCAGCCGGGAGGTCGGCTCTGGAAACACCATATATTTT. Its protein product is CASSREVGSGNTIYF.

The chain recombines TRBV7-2 with TRBJ2-5; the match to TRBD2 covers 7 bases. CDR1 and CDR2 (germline): SGHTA, FQGNSA. This CDR3 region has 14 residues. Losses at the gene ends were 5 bases for V and 7 bases for J; bases not matched to a gene: 10. The CDR3 region is CASSKEGWGGTQYF. The CDR3 DNA sequence: TGTGCCAGCAGCAAAGAAGGTTGGGGGGGGACCCAGTACTTC. The entire variable domain, with the rest obtained from reference TRBV7-2 and TRBJ2-5, is as follows: GAGVSQSPSNKVTEKGKDVELRCDPISGHTALYWYRQSLGQGLEFLIYFQGNSAPDKSGLPSDRFSAERTGGSVSTLTIQRTQQEDSAVYLCASSKEGWGGTQYFGPGTRLLVL.

Concerning this clone itself: The sample holds other DNA sequences that translate to the same CDR3. The rearrangement uses TRBV11-3 and TRBJ2-1; 16 bases line up with TRBD2. This CDR3 contains 16 residues. Trimming cost V 3 bases and J 7 bases; bases outside gene matches: 3. CDR1 SGHNT and CDR2 YENEEA come from the germline V gene. The CDR3, as DNA: TGTGCCAGCAGCTTGGGGACTAGCGGGGGGGCGAATGAGCAGTTCTTC. This gives the protein CASSLGTSGGANEQFF.

The chain recombines TRBV7-2 with TRBJ2-2; TRBD2 agrees at 8 bases. The V gene's germline CDR1 is SGHTA and CDR2 FQGNSA. The trim removed 4 bases at V and 3 bases at J, leaving 7 bases unmatched. This CDR3 contains 16 residues. In DNA form, the CDR3 reads TGTGCCAGCAGCTCGGGTGGGACTAGTTACACCGGGGAGCTGTTTTTT. This translates into CASSSGGTSYTGELFF.

The chain links TRBV4-1 to TRBJ1-1; perhaps TRBD1 as D (6 bases). The germline CDR1 and CDR2 sequences are MGHRA and YSYEKL. CDR3 size: 17 residues. The V and J ends lost 4 bases and 0 bases respectively, with 18 bases between them. CDR3 amino acids: CASSPGQRDNLNTEAFF. The CDR3 coding sequence is TGCGCCAGCAGCCCTGGACAGAGAGACAATTTGAACACTGAAGCTTTCTTT.

The genes are TRBV5-5 and TRBJ2-1; 9 nucleotides align to TRBD2. Unmatched junction bases numbered 6, after V lost 0 bases and J lost 5 bases. CDR3 length equals 16 residues. Per the germline V gene, CDR1 is SGHKS and CDR2 is YYEKEE (reference sequence). The DNA of the CDR3 is TGTGCCAGCAGCTTGGATGTTAGCGGGGGCCACAATGAGCAGTTCTTC. Its translation is CASSLDVSGGHNEQFF.